This TCR beta chain was recorded in a study of CD8+ T cells in alopecia areata (dated by TCRdb to the late 2010s). Regarding the complete study: The treated patients took part in an open-label pilot trial in which moderate-to-severe alopecia areata was treated with oral tofacitinib at 5 to 10 mg twice daily. On the human side, TCRbeta sequencing was run on scalp tissue and on sorted CD4+ and CD8+ peripheral blood T cells from healthy controls and from alopecia areata patients with either patchy or totalis/universalis disease. The study used high-throughput TCRbeta sequencing to examine T cell clonal expansion in alopecia areata, in both the C3H/HeJ mouse model and human patients. RNA was extracted with the PAXgene miRNA kit for fixed scalp, the miRNeasy kit for PBMCs, and the RNeasy kit for mouse skin. The SALT score, which quantifies the percentage of affected scalp surface area, was used to measure disease severity in treated patients. immunoSEQ multiplex PCR using 35 Vbeta forward primers and 13 Jbeta reverse primers was used to amplify TCRbeta CDR3 regions. Tofacitinib was given for 6 to 18 months, followed by 6 months of follow-up off drug to assess delayed response and recurrence. Scalp clonality was compared across normal scalp (n=4), patchy alopecia areata scalp (n=8), and alopecia totalis/universalis scalp (n=8). Patients on tofacitinib were biopsied at baseline and after 4 and 24 weeks of treatment, and several of the patients also had a later scalp biopsy. Summary of the overall study and its limitations: During tofacitinib treatment, many expanded lesional clones stuck around in both scalp and blood, and this persistence may partly explain why relapse happens after treatment is stopped. Scalp clonality and the number of expanded CD8+ clones among the top 100 scalp clones were significantly decreased by tofacitinib. Because the treated cohort was small and had just a single nonresponder, larger studies are needed to establish links between baseline CD8+ expansion and response. Compared with normal scalp, lesional scalp had higher clonality and more expanded CD8+ clones, particularly in alopecia totalis/universalis, a pattern that suggests antigenic drive. Unlike mouse skin, which is dominated by gammadelta T cells, normal human skin has resident alphabeta T cells that are also sequenced, and this complicates analysis of the scalp TCR repertoire. Shared TCR sequences between patients were less evident than in mice, which may be partly attributable to HLA diversity in the patient population.

To prepare the library, the immunoSEQ multiplex PCR assay was applied. To provide template for TCR sequencing, every sample had RNA extracted and reverse transcribed into cDNA. SuperScript III was used to make first-strand cDNA, primed with a 2:1 mix of oligo-dT and random hexamers. A synthetic immune receptor repertoire was used to gauge amplification bias, and whatever bias remained was removed computationally. Under the source paper's analysis protocol: Raw reads were preprocessed to remove errors, and CDR3 was defined by IMGT conventions from the conserved cysteine to phenylalanine. To get clonality, Shannon entropy was normalized by log2 of the number of productive unique TCRs and the result was subtracted from 1. Whether each scalp clone was CD4 or CD8 was inferred by checking scalp TCRbeta sequences against the CD4 and CD8 repertoires from sorted blood. Not all clones reach the TCRdb copy of this immuneACCESS table, which keeps in-frame sequences only. Checked studies attribute under half of the gap to unresolved V genes and leave the rest unexplained. The V and J calls and clone size are taken from that table; D and trimming were inferred from the DNA. The sample table holds about 270,000 clones, of which around 64% were seen once. In total, the top ten clones hold 0.8% to 1% of the sample.

Per the publication, the treatment or condition label means: oral pan-JAK inhibitor, 5-10 mg twice daily. From alopecia areata patients, peripheral blood was collected along with lesional scalp punch biopsies. PBMCs were isolated by density centrifugation and stained for CD3, CD4 and CD8, after which CD4+ and CD8+ T cells were sorted on a FACSAria. Concerning this clone itself: No cognate antigen has been identified for it. Base qualities are missing; no much larger clone stands one base away.

Reading from cysteine to phenylalanine, the CDR3 counts 14 amino acids. CDR3 DNA is the only sequence kept; it has 42 bases, read in frame from the first base. CDR1 and CDR2, looked up from the germline V gene, are SGHRS and YFSETQ. Trimming at the junction amounts to 3 bases on V and 1 base on J, and the germline ends lie 10 bases apart. The clonotype was recovered from a human donor with alopecia areata. Sequencing used CD4+ T cells sorted from blood, obtained around week 54, from a patient treated with tofacitinib. Rearrangement joined TRBV5-1 to TRBJ1-1; a tentative D call is TRBD1 (5 bases match). This receptor carries the CDR3 CASSSTTGNTEAFF. At the DNA level, the sequence is TGCGCCAGCAGCTCCACAACAGGGAACACTGAAGCTTTCTTT.